These 10 T cell receptor beta chains share one sample of origin, sequenced in a study of blood T cell repertoires in COVID-19. Sequencing was performed with immunoSEQ multiplex PCR; in TCRdb, only in-frame clones are kept and a portion is missing. The sample lists under 250,000 clones; roughly 86% were seen once. The specimen sequenced was peripheral blood. These receptors came from a woman aged 55-69 years who had recovered from COVID-19.

This chain connects TRBV5-1 to TRBJ1-4, with no clear D. Germline CDR1 is SGHRS and CDR2 is YFSETQ. Trimming took off 0 bases at V and 0 bases at J, with 6 bases between the two ends. CDR3 length equals 15 residues. CDR3 nucleotides: TGCGCCAGCAGCTTGGACGGGGCAACTAATGAAAAACTGTTTTTT. The encoded protein is CASSLDGATNEKLFF.

The V call is TRBV7-9, the J call TRBJ2-7, with D possibly matching TRBD2 (5 bases). The V and J ends lost 0 bases and 0 bases respectively, with 12 bases between them. Germline lookup yields CDR1 SEHNR and CDR2 FQNEAQ (reference sequence). The CDR3 length is 16 residues. The CDR3 is CASSLAEFAGSYEQYF. In DNA, the CDR3 is TGTGCCAGCAGCTTAGCTGAGTTCGCGGGCTCCTACGAGCAGTACTTC.

V usage is TRBV19 and J usage is TRBJ2-1; 12 bases map to TRBD1. J was trimmed by 8 bases and V by 5 bases; bases with no gene match: 7. This CDR3 is built from 15 residues. Per the germline V gene, CDR1 is LNHDA and CDR2 is SQIVND (reference sequence). CDR3 nucleotide sequence: TGTGCCAGTAGTTTCCGGGACAGGGGGCTCTATGAGCAGTTCTTC. This sequence encodes CASSFRDRGLYEQFF. The full variable domain, with the rest looked up from reference TRBV19 and TRBJ2-1, is DGGITQSPKYLFRKEGQNVTLSCEQNLNHDAMYWYRQDPGQGLRLIYYSQIVNDFQKGDIAEGYSVSREKKESFPLTVTSAQKNPTAFYLCASSFRDRGLYEQFFGPGTRLTVL.

CDR3 nucleotide sequence: TGTGCCAGCAGCTCACCAAGGGACAGGGCATTGGGGAATGAGCAGTTCTTC. Translation: CASSSPRDRALGNEQFF. This chain links TRBV7-2 with TRBJ2-1; TRBD1 matches 9 bases. Germline trimming cut 4 bases from V and 7 bases from J; bases unmatched to any gene: 14. The CDR3 is 17 amino acids. Germline lookup yields CDR1 SGHTA and CDR2 FQGNSA.

This chain connects TRBV5-1 to TRBJ2-4, with D possibly matching TRBD2 (5 bases). This CDR3 is 15 amino acids long. Germline CDR1 reads SGHRS; CDR2 reads YFSETQ. Trimming left V 3 bases short and J 4 bases short, with 14 bases between. The CDR3 here is CASSSPGFRKNIQYF. The CDR3 region has the DNA TGCGCCAGCAGCTCCCCGGGATTCAGAAAAAACATTCAGTACTTC.

The rearrangement links TRBV19 to TRBJ1-5; TRBD1 is a possible D gene (5 bases). Trimming took 5 bases from V and 4 from J, leaving 15 bases between them. CDR3 length: 15 residues. The germline V gene has CDR1 LNHDA and CDR2 SQIVND (reference sequence). The CDR3 DNA sequence: TGTGCCAGTAGTCCCCTTGGGACTGAGAATCAGCCCCAGCATTTT. Its translation is CASSPLGTENQPQHF.

Regarding this clone: The junction differs from germline at one of its ends, possibly a read error. The V gene is TRBV20-1, the J gene TRBJ2-1, with D unclear. This CDR3 is built from 11 residues. Germline V lookup: CDR1 DFQATT, CDR2 SNEGSKA (reference sequence). CDR3 sequence: CSASPYSEQFF. CDR3 DNA: TGCAGTGCTAGCCCCTACAGTGAGCAGTTCTTC.

The sample holds one count of this clone. The CDR3 protein is CASRGSRRGAETQYF. The CDR3 DNA follows: TGTGCCAGCAGGGGATCTCGAAGGGGTGCGGAGACCCAGTACTTC. The chain carries TRBV28 and TRBJ2-5; TRBD1 might be the D (5 bases). V was pared by 6 bases and J by 5 bases, with 19 bases between. Germline assignment: CDR1 MDHEN and CDR2 SYDVKM. There are 15 residues in the CDR3.

CDR3 region: CASSLSGWLGEKLFF. Written as DNA, the CDR3 is TGCGCCAGCAGCTTGAGCGGGTGGCTTGGGGAAAAACTGTTTTTT. The genes are TRBV5-1 and TRBJ1-4; D not certain. V shed 1 base and J shed 8 bases, with 15 bases lying between them. The CDR3 length is 15 residues. Per germline, CDR1 SGHRS and CDR2 YFSETQ.

This chain uses TRBV29-1 with TRBJ2-3; D remains unclear. Deletions cut 6 bases from V and 1 base from J, with 5 bases between. CDR3 length equals 11 residues. Per germline, CDR1 SQVTM and CDR2 ANQGSEA. The CDR3 DNA sequence: TGCAGCGTCCAGGGCACAGATACGCAGTATTTT. Translation gives CSVQGTDTQYF.